Below, 21 T cell receptor beta chains from the same sample are listed, as sequenced in a study of blood T cells in healthy people across ages. Primers used in a second PCR of about 7 to 12 cycles were a sample-barcoded 5' primer and a J-beta primer mix. In TCRdb, the 5' RACE reads were re-called with MiXCR into one record per CDR3 protein. The sample carries over 300,000 distinct CDR3 sequences, about half recorded once. Sequencing was carried out using blood. Source of these receptors: a man in his 60s in good health.

This clonotype was detected only a few times. V gene TRBV30 combines with J gene TRBJ2-3; 10 nucleotides agree with TRBD2. V was clipped by 3 bases and J by 1 base; unmatched bases: 1. This CDR3 is 14 amino acids long. CDR1 is GTSNPN and CDR2 is SVGIG in the germline V gene (reference sequence). CDR3: CAWRGTSGTDTQYF. For the CDR3, the DNA is TGTGCCTGGAGGGGGACTAGCGGCACAGATACGCAGTATTTT.

The V call is TRBV27, the J call TRBJ2-5, with a tentative D call TRBD2 (5 bases). V lost 6 bases and J 11 bases, leaving 10 bases between the germline ends. This CDR3 has 10 residues. From germline, CDR1 is MNHEY and CDR2 SMNVEV (reference sequence). The DNA for the CDR3 is TGTGCCAGCAGCCCTAGGGAGCAGTACTTC. Encoded protein: CASSPREQYF.

The rearrangement uses TRBV20-1 and TRBJ1-1, with 7 positions matching TRBD1. In germline, CDR1 is DFQATT, CDR2 SNEGSKA (reference sequence). The CDR3 runs to 15 residues. V dropped 2 bases and J dropped 2; count of bases not matched to a gene: 8. CDR3 region: CSARIQTGLNTEAFF. CDR3 in DNA: TGCAGTGCTAGAATCCAGACAGGGTTAAACACTGAAGCTTTCTTT.

The genes are TRBV14 and TRBJ2-3; the D call may be TRBD1 or TRBD2 (5 bases each). The CDR3 contains 15 residues. Germline CDR1 is SGHDN and CDR2 is FVKESK. The ends were cut back, 4 bases at V and 6 bases at J, with 17 bases in the middle. This CDR3 reads CASSPRRDGIDTQYF. CDR3 in DNA: TGTGCCAGCAGCCCTCGTAGGGACGGGATCGATACGCAGTATTTT.

The rearrangement links TRBV7-9 to TRBJ2-7, with 7 bases identical to TRBD2. Germline trimming cut 10 bases from V and 6 bases from J; bases unmatched to any gene: 15. Germline V gene data show CDR1 as SEHNR and CDR2 as FQNEAQ (reference sequence). CDR3 length equals 14 residues. Here the CDR3 DNA reads TGTGCCACCTTCCTCCGGCGGGAGCCCCTCGAGCAGTACTTC. Translated, it gives CATFLRREPLEQYF.

CDR3 loop: CASSESRDVIYKQYF. The DNA for the CDR3 is TGCGCCAGCAGTGAGTCCCGGGACGTCATCTACAAGCAGTACTTC. The gene calls are TRBV10-1 and TRBJ2-5; possibly TRBD1 or TRBD2 for D (5 bases each). Trimming stripped 0 bases from V and 11 bases from J, with 19 bases between. The V gene's germline CDR1 is WNHNN and CDR2 SYGVQD (reference sequence). The CDR3 is made up of 15 amino acids.

The V and J genes are TRBV6-2 or TRBV6-3 and TRBJ1-2; 8 positions agree with TRBD1. The ends lost 0 bases at V and 7 bases at J; junction bases unmatched: 4. Germline V lookup: CDR1 MNHEY, CDR2 SVGEGT. The CDR3 consists of 14 residues. Here the CDR3 reads CASSYSNRGAGYTF. CDR3 nucleotides: TGTGCCAGCAGTTACTCAAACAGGGGGGCTGGCTACACCTTC.

Points on this clonotype: A single base separates this from a much larger clone, so it may be a read error. The J gene is TRBJ1-2, the V gene TRBV20-1, with 7 bases lining up with TRBD1. This CDR3 spans 15 amino acids. The trim removed 3 bases at V and 4 bases at J, leaving 11 bases unmatched. Germline-derived CDR1 and CDR2 are DFQATT and SNEGSKA (reference sequence). The CDR3 DNA follows: TGCAGTGCTAGGACTCCTCGCAGGGGGATCTATGGCTACACCTTC. Residues: CSARTPRRGIYGYTF.

This clonotype was counted between two and nine times. The V call is TRBV29-1, the J call TRBJ2-7, with TRBD1 identical over 9 bases. The J segment lost 6 bases and the V segment lost 1 base, leaving 4 bases of the junction unmatched. CDR3 size: 13 residues. Germline V gene sequence: CDR1 SQVTM, CDR2 ANQGSEA. The CDR3 loop reads CSVEGTGVFEQYF. CDR3 DNA: TGCAGCGTTGAAGGGACAGGGGTTTTCGAGCAGTACTTC.

V gene TRBV20-1 combines with J gene TRBJ2-1; 10 nucleotides match TRBD2. The V gene's germline CDR1 is DFQATT and CDR2 SNEGSKA (reference sequence). The trim removed 0 bases at V and 5 bases at J, leaving 1 base unmatched. The CDR3 is 14 amino acids. DNA of the CDR3: TGCAGTGCTAGAGATACTAGCGGGGACAATGAGCAGTTCTTC. Translating it yields CSARDTSGDNEQFF.

This chain connects TRBV7-9 to TRBJ2-6, with D possibly TRBD1 on 5 matching bases. V was clipped by 5 bases and J by 4 bases, with 12 bases between them. Germline V CDR1 and CDR2: SEHNR, FQNEAQ (reference sequence). This CDR3 region has 15 residues. This CDR3 is CASSLGVGGANVLTF. Here the CDR3 DNA reads TGTGCCAGCAGCCTAGGGGTTGGGGGGGCCAACGTCCTGACTTTC.

The chain links TRBV2 to TRBJ1-4, with a tentative D call TRBD1 (6 bases). From germline, CDR1 is SNHLY and CDR2 FYNNEI. The CDR3 extends over 15 amino acids. Trimming removed 3 bases from V and 5 bases from J, with 13 bases in between. This CDR3 is CASSEAGRGNEKLFF. The CDR3 coding sequence is TGTGCCAGCAGTGAGGCAGGGAGGGGGAATGAAAAACTGTTTTTT.

This clonotype was observed a handful of times. V and J are TRBV15 and TRBJ2-7; 8 positions match TRBD2. From germline, CDR1 is LNHNV and CDR2 YYDKDF (reference sequence). The CDR3 loop spans 14 amino acids. V shed 1 base and J 6 bases; nucleotides not matched to a gene: 5. The CDR3 loop is CATSRGAGVVEQYF. The DNA of the CDR3 is TGTGCCACCAGCAGAGGAGCGGGAGTCGTCGAGCAGTACTTC.

The gene calls are TRBV3-1 and TRBJ2-3; D is possibly TRBD2 (7 bases). Trimming pared 2 bases from V and 4 bases from J, leaving 19 bases between. CDR3 size: 17 residues. CDR1 and CDR2 from the germline V gene are LGHDT and YNNKEL (reference sequence). The CDR3 region is CASSQRAGAALADTQYF. The CDR3 DNA follows: TGTGCCAGCAGCCAACGGGCGGGGGCTGCACTTGCAGATACGCAGTATTTT.

The chain links TRBV20-1 to TRBJ1-1; tentative D call: TRBD1 (6 bases). Trimming took off 0 bases at V and 3 bases at J, with 11 bases between the two ends. Germline values: CDR1 DFQATT, CDR2 SNEGSKA (reference sequence). The CDR3 length is 14 residues. The CDR3 protein is CSAREGGQDTEAFF. The CDR3 DNA is TGCAGTGCTAGAGAGGGGGGCCAAGACACTGAAGCTTTCTTT.

This clonotype was picked up a small number of times. V is TRBV20-1 and J is TRBJ2-7; 11 nucleotides line up with TRBD2. This CDR3 spans 15 amino acids. Germline CDR1 reads DFQATT; CDR2 reads SNEGSKA (reference sequence). The ends lost 1 base at V and 5 bases at J; junction bases unmatched: 7. CDR3 protein: CSARGPSGRQHEQYF. CDR3 coding DNA: TGCAGTGCTAGAGGCCCTAGCGGGAGGCAGCACGAGCAGTACTTC.

The chain is built from TRBV5-1 and TRBJ2-7; D is perhaps TRBD1 (6 bases). Per germline, CDR1 SGHRS and CDR2 YFSETQ. CDR3 length equals 14 residues. The germline V and J ends were trimmed by 1 base and 5 bases, with 13 bases remaining between them. This CDR3 is CASSLTGSKNEQYF. The CDR3 DNA is TGCGCCAGCAGCTTGACAGGGTCAAAAAACGAGCAGTACTTC.

This clonotype has only a few counts. The chain combines TRBV4-3 with TRBJ1-3; D is ambiguous. Trimming took off 0 bases at V and 2 bases at J, with 8 bases between the two ends. In germline, CDR1 is LGHNA, CDR2 YSLEER. The CDR3 has 15 amino acids. DNA of the CDR3: TGCGCCAGCAGCCAAGACCGGCATCCTGGAAACACCATATATTTT. This gives the protein CASSQDRHPGNTIYF.

This clonotype has ten or more counts. The chain recombines TRBV14 with TRBJ2-1; 10 nucleotides line up with TRBD2. The CDR3 runs to 18 residues. Unmatched junction bases numbered 9, after V lost 0 bases and J lost 4 bases. The germline CDR1 and CDR2 sequences are SGHDN and FVKESK. The chain's CDR3 is CASSQEGWTSGAYNEQFF. The CDR3 DNA sequence: TGTGCCAGCAGCCAAGAAGGGTGGACTAGCGGAGCATACAATGAGCAGTTCTTC.

The chain has TRBV7-9 and TRBJ2-4; TRBD1 is a possible D gene (5 bases). V was clipped by 1 base and J by 3 bases, with 10 bases between them. The CDR3 has 15 residues. CDR1 is SEHNR, CDR2 FQNEAQ, per germline (reference sequence). CDR3 sequence (DNA): TGTGCCAGCAGCTTAGGCCAGGGCGGCAAAAACATTCAGTACTTC. This encodes CASSLGQGGKNIQYF.

The V call is TRBV29-1, the J call TRBJ2-1; no clear D gene. The J call may not be correct, given that the DNA end is closer to TRBJ2-7. The CDR3 runs to 10 residues. Per the germline V gene, CDR1 is SQVTM and CDR2 is ANQGSEA. Written as DNA, the CDR3 is TGCAGCGTCGGCGGCGACGAGCAGTACTTC. As protein: CSVGGDEQYF.